What follows are 24 T cell receptor beta chains derived from one specimen sequenced in a study of T cells in lung cancer brain metastases. Sequencing used immunoSEQ multiplex PCR; TCRdb keeps in-frame clones, though not all of them. Of 2,500 to 3,000 clones listed, roughly 91% are singletons. Sequenced input: tumor tissue from the primary lung tumor. The receptors were gathered from a woman aged 45-65 years with non-small cell lung cancer.

V and J are TRBV25-1 and TRBJ1-1; no reliable D call. CDR3 size: 14 residues. V was pared by 4 bases and J by 3 bases, with 12 bases between. Germline CDR1 MGHDK, CDR2 SYGVNS. CDR3 nucleotides: TGTGCCAGCAGTGGACGACATGGGTACACTGAAGCTTTCTTT. Translated, it gives CASSGRHGYTEAFF.

The genes are TRBV6-6 and TRBJ2-2, with D perhaps given as TRBD1 or TRBD2 (7 bases each). CDR1 and CDR2 (germline): MNHNY, SVGAGI (reference sequence). CDR3 length equals 13 residues. Between the trimmed V and J ends, which lost 11 bases and 2 bases, there was a span of 12 bases. The CDR3 loop is CAGRDSNTGELFF. Here the CDR3 DNA reads TGTGCCGGGAGGGACAGCAACACCGGGGAGCTGTTTTTT.

The chain recombines TRBV12-5 with TRBJ1-1, with D unclear. Per the germline V gene, CDR1 is LGHNT and CDR2 is FRNRAP. The CDR3 has 12 residues. Trimming took off 1 base at V and 7 bases at J, with 7 bases between the two ends. The CDR3, as DNA: TGTGCTAGTGGTTTGGGCCGTGGTGAAGCTTTCTTT. The encoded protein is CASGLGRGEAFF.

This chain connects TRBV7-9 to TRBJ2-2; TRBD2 agrees at 12 bases. CDR3 size: 16 residues. Trimming cost V 7 bases and J 7 bases; bases outside gene matches: 10. Germline assignment: CDR1 SEHNR and CDR2 FQNEAQ (reference sequence). This chain's CDR3 is CASNPRLAGAIGELFF. The CDR3 DNA sequence: TGTGCCAGCAACCCTAGACTAGCGGGAGCAATCGGGGAGCTGTTTTTT.

The gene calls are TRBV29-1 and TRBJ2-3; a possible D gene is TRBD2 (7 bases). Trimming took off 5 bases at V and 6 bases at J, with 21 bases between the two ends. This CDR3 has 15 amino acids. Germline CDR1 is SQVTM and CDR2 is ANQGSEA. CDR3 protein: CSVRPSAGRGDTQYF. The CDR3 DNA sequence: TGCAGCGTTCGCCCTAGCGCAGGGAGGGGGGATACGCAGTATTTT.

This clone turned up a few times. The chain combines TRBV5-1 with TRBJ2-7; possible D gene TRBD1, 6 bases. V lost 3 bases, J lost 4 bases, and 11 bases lay in between. The CDR3 contains 13 residues. Germline values: CDR1 SGHRS, CDR2 YFSETQ. CDR3 bases: TGCGCCAGCAGCTGGGACAAGCCTTACGAGCAGTACTTC. This gives the protein CASSWDKPYEQYF.

The chain is built from TRBV19 and TRBJ2-3; 10 bases line up with TRBD1. This CDR3 spans 15 amino acids. Germline V lookup: CDR1 LNHDA, CDR2 SQIVND (reference sequence). Germline trimming cut 5 bases from V and 6 bases from J; bases unmatched to any gene: 8. This CDR3 is CASSGRDRGLDTQYF. The CDR3 DNA reads as TGTGCCAGTAGTGGCCGGGACAGGGGTCTGGATACGCAGTATTTT.

The V gene is TRBV4-1, the J gene TRBJ2-1; the D gene could be TRBD1 or TRBD2 (5 bases each). Trimming cost V 0 bases and J 8 bases, with 11 bases left between them. Germline V gene sequence: CDR1 MGHRA, CDR2 YSYEKL. The CDR3 covers 14 residues. CDR3 coding DNA: TGCGCCAGCAGCCAAGACGGGACGGCCGATGAGCAGTTCTTC. Translated: CASSQDGTADEQFF.

The chain recombines TRBV5-1 with TRBJ1-2; TRBD1 agrees at 11 bases. Germline lookup yields CDR1 SGHRS and CDR2 YFSETQ. The CDR3 extends over 17 amino acids. V was pared by 4 bases and J by 6 bases, with 14 bases of the junction left unmatched. The CDR3 coding sequence is TGCGCCAGCAGCAGAACAACCCCGGACAGGGGGCCTCATGGCTACACCTTC. Its translation: CASSRTTPDRGPHGYTF.

The rearrangement links TRBV18 to TRBJ1-1, with 8 positions matching TRBD1. CDR1 is KGHSH and CDR2 is LQKENI in the germline V gene. The V and J ends lost 0 bases and 0 bases, in that order; junction bases with no gene match: 9. This CDR3 is 18 amino acids long. The CDR3 loop reads CASSPPRGQAALNTEAFF. In DNA form, the CDR3 reads TGTGCCAGCTCACCACCGAGGGGACAGGCGGCGTTGAACACTGAAGCTTTCTTT.

This clone appeared a single time. The J gene is TRBJ2-7, the V gene TRBV18; D may be TRBD1 (6 bases). Trimming removed 6 bases at V and 3 bases at J, with 9 bases between. In germline, CDR1 is KGHSH, CDR2 LQKENI. The CDR3 spans 12 residues. The CDR3 sequence is CASSQGLYEQYF. CDR3 DNA: TGTGCCAGCTCGCAGGGGCTCTACGAGCAGTACTTC.

The rearrangement links TRBV30 to TRBJ2-1; 9 bases are shared with TRBD2. Trimming removed 2 bases from V and 0 bases from J; junction bases left unmatched: 17. Germline V gives CDR1 GTSNPN, CDR2 SVGIG (reference sequence). The CDR3 extends over 20 amino acids. The DNA for the CDR3 is TGTGCCTGGAGTCTGTTCCCGCTAGCGGGGCCGCCCAGCTCCTACAATGAGCAGTTCTTC. Residues: CAWSLFPLAGPPSSYNEQFF.

This clone was detected only a few times. The chain combines TRBV5-1 with TRBJ2-7, with 8 bases lining up with TRBD1. Looked up from germline, CDR1 is SGHRS and CDR2 is YFSETQ. The CDR3 is 13 residues long. J lost 5 bases, V lost 1 base, and 2 bases had no gene match. The CDR3 reads CASSLTGGHEQYF. The CDR3 bases are TGCGCCAGCAGCTTGACAGGGGGACACGAGCAGTACTTC.

This chain joins TRBV14 and TRBJ1-4; no definite D call. V gave up 0 bases and J gave up 8 bases, with 7 bases separating them. The CDR3 loop spans 13 amino acids. Germline V gene data show CDR1 as SGHDN and CDR2 as FVKESK. CDR3 region: CASSQDLREKLFF. CDR3 bases: TGTGCCAGCAGCCAAGACCTCCGCGAAAAACTGTTTTTT.

This clone was seen only once. This rearrangement joins TRBV5-4 to TRBJ1-1, with D possibly matching TRBD1 (5 bases). The germline V and J ends were trimmed by 4 bases and 0 bases, with 7 bases remaining between them. The CDR3 has 13 residues. CDR1 and CDR2 (germline): SGHNT, YYREEE (reference sequence). CDR3 bases: TGTGCCAGCAGCCAACAGGTGAACACTGAAGCTTTCTTT. Protein sequence: CASSQQVNTEAFF.

The rearrangement joins TRBV5-1 to TRBJ2-1; 10 nucleotides match TRBD2. The CDR3 has 18 residues. Germline CDR1 and CDR2: SGHRS and YFSETQ. J lost 0 bases, V lost 3 bases, and 9 bases had no gene match. The CDR3 sequence is CASSSGLAVGSSYNEQFF. CDR3 nucleotide sequence: TGCGCCAGCAGCTCAGGACTAGCGGTTGGGAGCTCCTACAATGAGCAGTTCTTC. Full variable domain (missing parts from reference TRBV5-1 and TRBJ2-1): KAGVTQTPRYLIKTRGQQVTLSCSPISGHRSVSWYQQTPGQGLQFLFEYFSETQRNKGNFPGRFSGRQFSNSRSEMNVSTLELGDSALYLCASSSGLAVGSSYNEQFFGPGTRLTVL.

The chain joins TRBV5-5 to TRBJ1-1; perhaps TRBD1 as D (5 bases). Trimming stripped 0 bases from V and 4 bases from J, with 13 bases between. The CDR3 consists of 15 residues. Germline CDR1 reads SGHKS; CDR2 reads YYEKEE (reference sequence). CDR3 DNA: TGTGCCAGCAGCTTGGACATGGGACGGGGCACTGAAGCTTTCTTT. Translated, it gives CASSLDMGRGTEAFF.

The V gene is TRBV6-6, the J gene TRBJ1-1; D is unresolved. The CDR3 is made up of 13 amino acids. Germline assignment: CDR1 MNHNY and CDR2 SVGAGI (reference sequence). The V end lost 6 bases, the J end lost 5 bases, and 13 bases lay between the germline ends. Here the CDR3 DNA reads TGTGCCAGCAGCCAAATTAGTGGGACTGAAGCTTTCTTT. Amino acid sequence: CASSQISGTEAFF.

This rearrangement joins TRBV9 to TRBJ2-5; 8 positions agree with TRBD2. Per the germline V gene, CDR1 is SGDLS and CDR2 is YYNGEE. The CDR3 is made up of 16 amino acids. Trimming cost V 1 base and J 2 bases; bases outside gene matches: 7. The CDR3, as DNA: TGTGCCAGCAGCGTATCGCCTACTAGCGGACAAGAGACCCAGTACTTC. Translation gives CASSVSPTSGQETQYF.

The sample holds a few counts of this clone. CDR3 coding DNA: TGTGCCAGCAGTTACCTGGGCGAGGACACTGAAGCTTTCTTT. As protein: CASSYLGEDTEAFF. This chain uses TRBV6-6 with TRBJ1-1; the D is unclear. Germline V gives CDR1 MNHNY, CDR2 SVGAGI (reference sequence). V lost 2 bases and J 3 bases, leaving 10 bases between the germline ends. This CDR3 has 14 amino acids.

The rearrangement links TRBV5-1 to TRBJ2-5; D is unresolved. V gave up 1 base and J gave up 2 bases, with 6 bases separating them. Germline CDR1 and CDR2: SGHRS and YFSETQ. The CDR3 length is 13 residues. The CDR3 loop reads CASSLSPQETQYF. The CDR3 DNA reads TGCGCCAGCAGCTTGTCTCCTCAAGAGACCCAGTACTTC. Looking up the rest from reference TRBV5-1 and TRBJ2-5 gives the full variable domain: KAGVTQTPRYLIKTRGQQVTLSCSPISGHRSVSWYQQTPGQGLQFLFEYFSETQRNKGNFPGRFSGRQFSNSRSEMNVSTLELGDSALYLCASSLSPQETQYFGPGTRLLVL.

This clone was counted a few times. This chain links TRBV9 with TRBJ1-1; 7 positions match TRBD1. Germline CDR1 is SGDLS and CDR2 is YYNGEE. V lost 5 bases to trimming and J lost 1 base; unmatched junction nucleotides: 8. The CDR3 has 15 amino acids. The CDR3 region is CASSGIGGPNTEAFF. As DNA, the CDR3 is TGTGCCAGCAGTGGGATAGGGGGCCCGAACACTGAAGCTTTCTTT.

This clone was observed once. The chain links TRBV6-5 to TRBJ2-7; D may be TRBD2 (6 bases). Germline loops: CDR1 MNHEY, CDR2 SVGAGI. CDR3 length equals 16 residues. Trimming took 2 bases from V and 4 from J, leaving 18 bases between them. The CDR3 sequence: CASSYAWTTSMYEQYF. The CDR3 coding sequence is TGTGCCAGCAGTTACGCGTGGACTACATCTATGTACGAGCAGTACTTC.

The CDR3 loop is CASSYDPGGAETKAFF. The CDR3, as DNA: TGTGCCAGCAGTTACGACCCTGGGGGGGCAGAAACTAAAGCTTTCTTT. The rearrangement links TRBV2 to TRBJ1-1, with D perhaps matching TRBD1 (6 bases). Germline lookup yields CDR1 SNHLY and CDR2 FYNNEI. V was cut by 5 bases and J by 9 bases, with 25 bases left in between. The CDR3 loop spans 16 amino acids.